This TCR beta chain was retrieved from a study of preoperative IRX-2 immunotherapy in early breast cancer (dated by TCRdb to the late 2010s). On this clone itself: Its antigen is currently not known. It has no much larger one-base neighbor in the sample; base qualities were not kept.

The sample's treatment or condition, from its label and the paper: preoperative locoregional IRX-2 cytokine immunotherapy. The samples were obtained from a phase Ib study in which preoperative, locoregional IRX-2 cytokine immunotherapy intended to prime immune responses was tested. Patients with early-stage breast cancer who were given IRX-2 before surgery served as donors. Library prep was done by the immunoSEQ multiplex PCR assay. This immuneACCESS table, as held by TCRdb, lists in-frame sequences with V and J called but not all clones. Of the missing ones, under half trace to an unresolved V gene in checked studies; the others have no known cause. The sample table contains some 59,000 clones; only one count was recorded for roughly 95% of them. Of the sample, under 2% is held by the ten largest clones. From cysteine to phenylalanine, the CDR3 is 13 amino acids long. Of all the DNA, just the CDR3 is kept, 39 bases in frame from base 1. The V and J ends are trimmed by 2 bases and 5 bases, leaving 9 bases between them. CDR1 SNHLY and CDR2 FYNNEI are derived from the germline V gene.

The chain links TRBV2 with TRBJ2-5; a confident D gene designation cannot be given. This clonotype was obtained from a human donor with breast cancer. The biological material was taken from a patient treated with IRX-2 immunotherapy. The CDR3 region: CASSEYGLETQYF. The DNA is TGTGCCAGCAGTGAATACGGGTTGGAGACCCAGTACTTC.